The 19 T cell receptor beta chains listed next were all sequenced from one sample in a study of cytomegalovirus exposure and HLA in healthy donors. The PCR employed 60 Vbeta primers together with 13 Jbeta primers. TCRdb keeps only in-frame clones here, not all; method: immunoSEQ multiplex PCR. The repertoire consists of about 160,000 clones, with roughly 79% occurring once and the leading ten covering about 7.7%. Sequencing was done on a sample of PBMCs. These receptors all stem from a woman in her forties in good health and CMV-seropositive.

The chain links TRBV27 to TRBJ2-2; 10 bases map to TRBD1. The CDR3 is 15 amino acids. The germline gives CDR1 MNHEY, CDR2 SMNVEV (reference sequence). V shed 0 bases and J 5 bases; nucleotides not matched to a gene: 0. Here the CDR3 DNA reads TGTGCCAGCAGTTTATCGGGACAGGGGACCGGGGAGCTGTTTTTT. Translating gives CASSLSGQGTGELFF.

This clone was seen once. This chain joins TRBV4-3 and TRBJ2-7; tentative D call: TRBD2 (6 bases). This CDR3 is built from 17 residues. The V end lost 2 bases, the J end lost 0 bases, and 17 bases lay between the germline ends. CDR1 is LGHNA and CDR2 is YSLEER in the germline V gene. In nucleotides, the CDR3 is TGCGCCAGCAGCCAACATTACCGGGACTCTGCCTCCTACGAGCAGTACTTC. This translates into CASSQHYRDSASYEQYF.

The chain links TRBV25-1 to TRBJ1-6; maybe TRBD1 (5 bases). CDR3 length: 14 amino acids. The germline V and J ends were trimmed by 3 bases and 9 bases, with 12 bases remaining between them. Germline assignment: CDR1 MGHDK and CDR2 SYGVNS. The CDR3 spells CASSEPGVGSPLHF. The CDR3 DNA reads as TGTGCCAGCAGTGAGCCGGGGGTAGGTTCACCCCTCCACTTT. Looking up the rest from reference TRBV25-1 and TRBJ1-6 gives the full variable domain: EADIYQTPRYLVIGTGKKITLECSQTMGHDKMYWYQQDPGMELHLIHYSYGVNSTEKGDLSSESTVSRIRTEHFPLTLESARPSHTSQYLCASSEPGVGSPLHFGNGTRLTVT.

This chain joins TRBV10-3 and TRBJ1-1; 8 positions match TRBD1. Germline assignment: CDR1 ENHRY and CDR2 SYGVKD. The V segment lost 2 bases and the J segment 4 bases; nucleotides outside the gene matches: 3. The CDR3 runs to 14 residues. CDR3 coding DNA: TGTGCCATCAGTGAGGGCCAGGGGGCCACTGAAGCTTTCTTT. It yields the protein CAISEGQGATEAFF.

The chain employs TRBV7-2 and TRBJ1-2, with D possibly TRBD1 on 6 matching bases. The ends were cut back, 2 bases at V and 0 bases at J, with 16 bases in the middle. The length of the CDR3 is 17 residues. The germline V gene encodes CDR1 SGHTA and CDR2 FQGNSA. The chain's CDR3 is CASSLNLGQPTNYGYTF. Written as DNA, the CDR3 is TGTGCCAGCAGCTTAAACCTCGGACAGCCGACTAACTATGGCTACACCTTC.

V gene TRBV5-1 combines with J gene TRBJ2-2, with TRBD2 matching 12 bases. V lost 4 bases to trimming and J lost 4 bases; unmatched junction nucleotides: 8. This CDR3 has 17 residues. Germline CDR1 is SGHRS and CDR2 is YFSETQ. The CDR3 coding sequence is TGCGCCAGCAGCCCCGGGCCTAGCGGGGGGGTCACCGGGGAGCTGTTTTTT. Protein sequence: CASSPGPSGGVTGELFF.

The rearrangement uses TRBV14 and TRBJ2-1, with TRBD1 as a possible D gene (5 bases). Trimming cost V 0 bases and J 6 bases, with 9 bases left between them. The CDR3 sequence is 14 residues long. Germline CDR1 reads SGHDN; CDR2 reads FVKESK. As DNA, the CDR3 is TGTGCCAGCAGCCAAGAAGTAAGGGGCAATGAGCAGTTCTTC. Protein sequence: CASSQEVRGNEQFF.

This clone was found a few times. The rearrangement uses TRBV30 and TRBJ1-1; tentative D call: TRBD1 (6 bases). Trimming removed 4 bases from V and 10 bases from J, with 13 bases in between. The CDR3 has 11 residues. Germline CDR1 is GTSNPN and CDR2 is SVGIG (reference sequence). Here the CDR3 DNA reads TGTGCCTGGATTCATACAGGGCGAGCTTTCTTT. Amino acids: CAWIHTGRAFF. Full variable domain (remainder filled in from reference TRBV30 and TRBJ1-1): SQTIHQWPATLVQPVGSPLSLECTVEGTSNPNLYWYRQAAGRGLQLLFYSVGIGQISSEVPQNLSASRPQDRQFILSSKKLLLSDSGFYLCAWIHTGRAFFGQGTRLTVV.

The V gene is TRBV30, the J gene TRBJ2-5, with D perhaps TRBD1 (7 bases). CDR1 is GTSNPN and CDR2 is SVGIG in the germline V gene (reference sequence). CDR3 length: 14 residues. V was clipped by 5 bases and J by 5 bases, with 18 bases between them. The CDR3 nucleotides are TGTGCCTGGGGCATCAGGGGGGCAGGCGAGACCCAGTACTTC. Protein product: CAWGIRGAGETQYF.

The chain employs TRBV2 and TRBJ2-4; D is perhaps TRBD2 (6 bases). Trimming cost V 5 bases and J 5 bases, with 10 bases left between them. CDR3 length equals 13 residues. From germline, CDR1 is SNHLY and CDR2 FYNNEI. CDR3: CASSTGTQNIQYF. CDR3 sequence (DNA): TGTGCCAGCAGTACGGGGACTCAAAACATTCAGTACTTC.

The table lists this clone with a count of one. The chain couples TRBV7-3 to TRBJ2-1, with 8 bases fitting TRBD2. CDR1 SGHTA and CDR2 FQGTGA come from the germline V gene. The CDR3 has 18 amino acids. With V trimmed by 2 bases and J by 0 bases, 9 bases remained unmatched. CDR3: CASSLEPRLAISYNEQFF. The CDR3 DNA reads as TGTGCCAGCAGCTTAGAACCTCGACTAGCGATCTCCTACAATGAGCAGTTCTTC.

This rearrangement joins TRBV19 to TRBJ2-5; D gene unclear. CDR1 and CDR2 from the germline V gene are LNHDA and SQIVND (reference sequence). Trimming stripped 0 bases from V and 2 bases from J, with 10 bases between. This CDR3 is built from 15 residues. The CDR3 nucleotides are TGTGCCAGTAGTATAGATCTCTCCACACAAGAGACCCAGTACTTC. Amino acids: CASSIDLSTQETQYF.

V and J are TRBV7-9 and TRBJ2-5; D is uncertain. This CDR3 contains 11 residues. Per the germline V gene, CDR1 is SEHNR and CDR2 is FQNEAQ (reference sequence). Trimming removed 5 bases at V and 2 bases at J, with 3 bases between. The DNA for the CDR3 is TGTGCCAGCAGCGAGCAAGAGACCCAGTACTTC. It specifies CASSEQETQYF.

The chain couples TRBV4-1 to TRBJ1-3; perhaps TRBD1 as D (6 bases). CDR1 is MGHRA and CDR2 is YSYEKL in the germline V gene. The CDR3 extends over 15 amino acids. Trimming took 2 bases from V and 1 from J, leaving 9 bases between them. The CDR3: CASSQLTGSGNTIYF. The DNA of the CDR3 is TGCGCCAGCAGCCAACTAACAGGGTCTGGAAACACCATATATTTT.

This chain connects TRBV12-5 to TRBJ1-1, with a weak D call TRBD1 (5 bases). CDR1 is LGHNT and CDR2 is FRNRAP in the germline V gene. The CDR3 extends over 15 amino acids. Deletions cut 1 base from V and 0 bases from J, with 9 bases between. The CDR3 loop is CASGLGRQLNTEAFF. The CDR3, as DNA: TGTGCTAGTGGTTTGGGACGACAGTTGAACACTGAAGCTTTCTTT.

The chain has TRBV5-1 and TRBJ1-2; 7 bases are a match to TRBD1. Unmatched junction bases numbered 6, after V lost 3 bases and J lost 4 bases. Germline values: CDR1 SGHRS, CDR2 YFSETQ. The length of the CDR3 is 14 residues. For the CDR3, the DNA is TGCGCCAGCAGCTCAGGGGGTGAACTCTATGGCTACACCTTC. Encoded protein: CASSSGGELYGYTF.

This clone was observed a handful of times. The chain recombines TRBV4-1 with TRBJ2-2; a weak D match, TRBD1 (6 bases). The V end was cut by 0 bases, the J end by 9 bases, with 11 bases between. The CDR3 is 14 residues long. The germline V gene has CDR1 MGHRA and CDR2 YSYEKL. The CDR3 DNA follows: TGCGCCAGCAGCCAAGACACAGGGAACAGGGAGCTGTTTTTT. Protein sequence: CASSQDTGNRELFF.

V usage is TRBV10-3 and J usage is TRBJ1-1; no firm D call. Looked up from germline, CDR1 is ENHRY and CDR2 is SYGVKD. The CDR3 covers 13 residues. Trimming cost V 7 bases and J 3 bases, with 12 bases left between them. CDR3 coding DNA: TGTGCCATCACCGGAGGTAGGGACACTGAAGCTTTCTTT. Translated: CAITGGRDTEAFF.

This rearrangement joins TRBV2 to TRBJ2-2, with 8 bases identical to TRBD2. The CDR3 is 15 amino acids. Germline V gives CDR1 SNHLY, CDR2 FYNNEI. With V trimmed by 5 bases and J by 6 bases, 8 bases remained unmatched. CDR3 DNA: TGTGCCAGCAGTTTCGGGGGGGCAATGGCCGGGGAGCTGTTTTTT. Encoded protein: CASSFGGAMAGELFF.